The following is a T cell receptor (beta chain) sequence with its context. The antigen is unknown. These data belong to a study of cytomegalovirus exposure and HLA in healthy donors. Study conclusions and caveats: As a later analysis revealed, the rate of TCR association differed by HLA locus, with DRB1 most and HLA-C fewest. A few V segments could not be told apart, such as TRBV6-2 and TRBV6-3, and were left out. TCR beta chains numbering under 200 were designated cytomegalovirus-associated.

Each donor was healthy, and each was a bone marrow donor. It was with 60 Vbeta and 13 Jbeta primers that the PCR ran. The table came from immunoSEQ multiplex PCR; TCRdb's copy has only in-frame clones and leaves some out. The sample lists 130,000 or so clones, over 60% occurring once. V dropped 5 bases and J dropped 6; count of bases not matched to a gene: 6. CDR1 MNHNS and CDR2 SASEGT come from the germline V gene. This CDR3 contains 15 residues. This TCR was recovered from a female donor in good health and CMV-seronegative. Sample: PBMCs. The J gene is TRBJ1-5, the V gene TRBV6-1, with 11 bases matching TRBD1. The CDR3 spells CASSPGQGAFQPQHF. The CDR3 nucleotides read TGTGCCAGCAGTCCCGGACAGGGGGCGTTTCAGCCCCAGCATTTT.